This T cell receptor beta chain is drawn from a study of CD8 T cells in Susac syndrome. Study results and caveats: As the study acknowledged, the number of individuals in its TCR sequencing and HLA analysis was relatively small.

The RNA, roughly 0.45 to 1 ug, was put through reverse transcription using random hexamers. The method of amplification for TCR beta CDR3 was immunoSEQ multiplex PCR, covering 54 Vbeta and 13 Jbeta. TCRdb analysed the immunoSEQ multiplex PCR reads with MiXCR anew, one entry per CDR3 protein. Here the sample spans around 180,000 distinct CDR3 sequences, 95% being singletons. As regards this clonotype: Its antigen is not identified.

This CDR3 is 15 amino acids long. Losses at the gene ends were 2 bases for V and 2 bases for J; bases not matched to a gene: 5. CDR1 MDHEN and CDR2 SYDVKM come from the germline V gene. The authors negatively isolated CD8+ and CD4+ T cells and FACS-enriched TEMRA cells. The J gene is TRBJ2-5, the V gene TRBV28, with TRBD1 identical over 7 bases. This sequence was found in a human donor with multiple sclerosis. Sequenced sample: CD8+ T cells from PBMCs. For the CDR3, the DNA is TGTGCCAGCAGTTTAACCCGGGACAGACAAGAGACCCAGTACTTC. Protein product: CASSLTRDRQETQYF.